Listed below are T cell receptor beta chains from one sample, sequenced in a study of regulatory T cells in long-lasting Graves disease. TCRdb reanalysed the multiplex PCR reads using MiXCR and keeps one entry per CDR3 protein. The sample includes more than 400,000 distinct CDR3 sequences, about a sixth of them seen just once. These sequences were also reported in another study, on T cells in Graves' hyperthyroidism and ophthalmopathy.

Here the sequenced sample was peripheral blood mononuclear cells (PBMCs), taken at new diagnosis, from a patient treated with antithyroid drugs. The origin of the receptors is a woman in her thirties with Graves disease. Each CDR3 is given with its conserved first and last residue. The order of the fields is V gene, clone size, J gene, D gene, CDR3 protein. A D gene is named only where the DNA matches it firmly. Size values are once, few and many counts, or a class for expanded clones, and some rows have none.

TRBV12-5,many,TRBJ2-1,TRBD1,CASGLVTGGSYNEQFF
TRBV11-2,many,TRBJ2-7,NA,CASSPRRRGVGHEQYF
TRBV6-1,few,TRBJ2-7,NA,CASSEAGRGEQYF
TRBV18,many,TRBJ1-3,NA,CASSPIDGRGSSGNTIYF
TRBV18,many,TRBJ1-4,NA,CASSQQSGGGEKLFF
TRBV28,many,TRBJ2-7,TRBD2,CASSFVGEGTYEQYF
TRBV19,few,TRBJ2-1,NA,CASSLGKSSYNEQFF
TRBV20-1,few,TRBJ1-4,NA,CSARTMIGEKLFF
TRBV10-3,NA,TRBJ2-1,NA,CATAGQWDNEQFF
TRBV29-1,NA,TRBJ2-2,NA,CSVGGSANTGELFF
TRBV20-1,NA,TRBJ2-1,NA,CSVRSGAGEQSF
TRBV15,many,TRBJ2-7,NA,CATSREGASSYEQYF
TRBV6-5,many,TRBJ2-7,TRBD2,CASSYPGLAGYEQYF
TRBV2,NA,TRBJ2-6,NA,CASGVGDSGANVLTF
TRBV28,many,TRBJ2-7,NA,CASSTTTSSYEQYF
TRBV9,NA,TRBJ2-7,NA,CASSVGDHEQYF
TRBV28,many,TRBJ2-7,TRBD1,CASSSHRGKGEQYF
TRBV10-3,few,TRBJ1-4,NA,CAISDGGAATNEKLFF
TRBV28,few,TRBJ1-6,NA,CASSKRADSPLHF
TRBV28,few,TRBJ2-5,TRBD1,CASSKTRTGRGETQYF
TRBV10-3,NA,TRBJ2-1,NA,CATKGHNEQFF
TRBV5-1,NA,TRBJ2-2,TRBD1,CASSSSGTGAETGELFF
TRBV4-1,many,TRBJ1-1,TRBD1,CASSQGRTGSVEAFF
TRBV20-1,NA,TRBJ1-3,NA,CSATSDSGNTIYF
TRBV2,few,TRBJ2-1,NA,CASTPRDPSYNEQFF
TRBV10-3,many,TRBJ1-1,NA,CAISVTGGTEAFF
TRBV11-2,many,TRBJ2-7,TRBD1,CASSLGQVGNEQYF
TRBV6-2/TRBV6-3,NA,TRBJ2-7,NA,CASSYSWGLRVYEQYF
TRBV30,many,TRBJ2-7,TRBD1,CAWSENQGAYEQYF
TRBV30,NA,TRBJ1-5,TRBD1,CAWSPGQGNQPQHF
TRBV12-3/TRBV12-4,many,TRBJ2-2,NA,CASGGGADANTGELFF
TRBV11-1,NA,TRBJ2-7,NA,CASSLGRAGHYEQYF
TRBV4-2,many,TRBJ2-3,NA,CASSQNIAAAEADTQYF
TRBV7-3,NA,TRBJ1-2,NA,CASSLGGGVYGYTF
TRBV6-5,many,TRBJ1-2,NA,CASSYSRGFGYTF
TRBV12-3/TRBV12-4,many,TRBJ1-4,NA,CASSKQVATNEKLFF
TRBV6-2/TRBV6-3,NA,TRBJ2-1,NA,CASRVQGNNEQFF
TRBV28,few,TRBJ1-4,NA,CASRTGSREKLFF
TRBV20-1,many,TRBJ1-5,TRBD1,CSARATQDRGSNQPQHF
TRBV7-3,many,TRBJ2-3,NA,CASSLYPGNTQYF
TRBV12-3/TRBV12-4,few,TRBJ2-7,TRBD1,CASRDTDRIFGEQYF
TRBV7-8,many,TRBJ1-4,NA,CASSLRRAGERERNEKLFF
TRBV13,many,TRBJ2-5,NA,CASSLVAVETQYF